This record looks at one T cell receptor beta chain sequence and its context. The data stem from a study of T cell repertoires in MIS-A myocarditis. Method: immunoSEQ multiplex PCR; TCRdb's copy keeps in-frame clones and lacks some. The profile shows 13,000 to 15,000 clones, 70% to 75% of them singletons. The CDR3 has 15 amino acids. Germline-derived CDR1 and CDR2 are MNHNS and SASEGT. The V end lost 0 bases, the J end lost 1 base, and 9 bases lay between the germline ends. The material sequenced was left ventricle heart tissue obtained at autopsy. The receptor's source is a man aged 18-30 years with fulminant myocarditis from multisystem inflammatory syndrome in adults (MIS-A) after COVID-19. The chain couples TRBV6-1 to TRBJ1-1; maybe TRBD1 (6 bases). The CDR3, as DNA: TGTGCCAGCAGTGAAGCGCGAGGGGGGAACACTGAAGCTTTCTTT. Amino acids: CASSEARGGNTEAFF.